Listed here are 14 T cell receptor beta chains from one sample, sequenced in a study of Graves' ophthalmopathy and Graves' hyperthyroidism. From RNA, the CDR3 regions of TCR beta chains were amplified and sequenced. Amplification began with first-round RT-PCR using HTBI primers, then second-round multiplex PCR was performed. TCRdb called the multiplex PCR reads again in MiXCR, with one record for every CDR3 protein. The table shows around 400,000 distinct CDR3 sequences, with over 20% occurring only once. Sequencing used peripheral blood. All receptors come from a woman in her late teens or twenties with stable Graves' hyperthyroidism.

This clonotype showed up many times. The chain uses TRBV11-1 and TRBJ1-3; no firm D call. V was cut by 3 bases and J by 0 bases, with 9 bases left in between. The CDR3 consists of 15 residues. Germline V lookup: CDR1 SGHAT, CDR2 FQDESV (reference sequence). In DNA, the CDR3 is TGTGCCAGCAGCTTCGACGGCAACTCTGGAAACACCATATATTTT. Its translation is CASSFDGNSGNTIYF.

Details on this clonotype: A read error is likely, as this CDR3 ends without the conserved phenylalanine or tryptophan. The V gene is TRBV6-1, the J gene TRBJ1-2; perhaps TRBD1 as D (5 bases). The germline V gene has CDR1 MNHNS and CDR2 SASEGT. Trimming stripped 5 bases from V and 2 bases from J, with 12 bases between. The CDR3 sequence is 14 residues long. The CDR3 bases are TGTGCCAGCAGTATTGGACACGTCAACTATGGCTACACCTTG. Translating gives CASSIGHVNYGYTL.

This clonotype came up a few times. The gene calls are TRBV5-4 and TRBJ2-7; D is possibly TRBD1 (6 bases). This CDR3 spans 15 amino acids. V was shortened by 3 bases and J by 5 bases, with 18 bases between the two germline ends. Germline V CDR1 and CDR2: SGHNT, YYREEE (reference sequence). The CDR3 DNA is TGTGCCAGCAGCTCAGGAGGTACAGGGACGGACGAGCAGTACTTC. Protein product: CASSSGGTGTDEQYF.

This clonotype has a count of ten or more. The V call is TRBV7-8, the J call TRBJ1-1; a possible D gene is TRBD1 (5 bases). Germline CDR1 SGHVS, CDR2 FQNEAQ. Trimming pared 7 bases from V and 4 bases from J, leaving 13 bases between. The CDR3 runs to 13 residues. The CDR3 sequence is CASTGDRGTEAFF. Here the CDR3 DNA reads TGTGCCAGCACCGGAGATAGGGGCACTGAAGCTTTCTTT.

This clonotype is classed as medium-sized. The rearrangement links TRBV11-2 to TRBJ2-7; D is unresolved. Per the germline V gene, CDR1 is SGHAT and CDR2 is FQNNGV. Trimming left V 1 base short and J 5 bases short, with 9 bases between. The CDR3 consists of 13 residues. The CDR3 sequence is CASSLGGRNEQYF. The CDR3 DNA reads TGTGCCAGCAGCTTAGGAGGTAGGAACGAGCAGTACTTC.

CDR3 loop: CASSAAESSYNSPLHF. CDR3 nucleotides: TGTGCCAGCAGCGCTGCAGAGAGCTCCTATAATTCACCCCTCCACTTT. The V and J genes are TRBV6-1 and TRBJ1-6; unclear D gene. Germline CDR1 MNHNS, CDR2 SASEGT. The CDR3 has 16 residues. V was clipped by 6 bases and J by 0 bases, with 12 bases between them.

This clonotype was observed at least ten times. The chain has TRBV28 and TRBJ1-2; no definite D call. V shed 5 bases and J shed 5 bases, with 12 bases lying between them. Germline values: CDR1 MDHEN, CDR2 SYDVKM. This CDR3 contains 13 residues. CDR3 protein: CASSPPWEYGYTF. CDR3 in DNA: TGTGCCAGCAGTCCTCCTTGGGAGTATGGCTACACCTTC.

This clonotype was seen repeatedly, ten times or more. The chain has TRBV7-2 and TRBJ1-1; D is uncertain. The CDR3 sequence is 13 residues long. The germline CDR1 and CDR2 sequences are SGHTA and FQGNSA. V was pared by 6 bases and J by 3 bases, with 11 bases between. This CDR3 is CASSAQVYTEAFF. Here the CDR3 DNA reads TGTGCCAGCAGTGCTCAGGTTTACACTGAAGCTTTCTTT. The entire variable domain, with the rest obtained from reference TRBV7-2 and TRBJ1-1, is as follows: GAGVSQSPSNKVTEKGKDVELRCDPISGHTALYWYRQSLGQGLEFLIYFQGNSAPDKSGLPSDRFSAERTGGSVSTLTIQRTQQEDSAVYLCASSAQVYTEAFFGQGTRLTVV.

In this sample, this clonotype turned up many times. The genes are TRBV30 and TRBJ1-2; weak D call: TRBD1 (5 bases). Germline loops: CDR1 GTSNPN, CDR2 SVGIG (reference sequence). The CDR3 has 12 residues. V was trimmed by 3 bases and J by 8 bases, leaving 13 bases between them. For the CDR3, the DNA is TGTGCCTGGAGCCAGGGTTTAGTCGGCTACACCTTC. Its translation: CAWSQGLVGYTF.

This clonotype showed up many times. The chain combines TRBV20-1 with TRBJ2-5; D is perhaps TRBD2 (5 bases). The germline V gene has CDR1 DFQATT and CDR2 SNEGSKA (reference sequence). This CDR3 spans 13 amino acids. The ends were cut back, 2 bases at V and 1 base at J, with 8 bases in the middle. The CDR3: CSARRTPQETQYF. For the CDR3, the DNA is TGCAGTGCTAGACGGACTCCCCAAGAGACCCAGTACTTC.

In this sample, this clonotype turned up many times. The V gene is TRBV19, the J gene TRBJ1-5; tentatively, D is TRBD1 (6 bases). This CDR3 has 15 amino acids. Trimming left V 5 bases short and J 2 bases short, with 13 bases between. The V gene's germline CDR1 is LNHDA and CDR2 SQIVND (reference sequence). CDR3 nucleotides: TGTGCCAGTAGTCGGGCGGCAGGGGGCAATCAGCCCCAGCATTTT. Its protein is CASSRAAGGNQPQHF.

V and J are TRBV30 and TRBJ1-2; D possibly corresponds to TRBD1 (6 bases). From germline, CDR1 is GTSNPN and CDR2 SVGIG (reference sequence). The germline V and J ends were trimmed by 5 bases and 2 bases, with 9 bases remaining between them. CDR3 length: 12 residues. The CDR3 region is CAWAQGNYGYTF. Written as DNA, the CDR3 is TGTGCCTGGGCACAGGGAAACTATGGCTACACCTTC.

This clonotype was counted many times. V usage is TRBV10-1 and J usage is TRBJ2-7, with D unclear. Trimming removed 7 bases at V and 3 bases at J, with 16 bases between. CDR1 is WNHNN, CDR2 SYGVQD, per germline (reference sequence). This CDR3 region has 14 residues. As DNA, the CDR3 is TGCGCCAGCAACCGACGGGTCATGTACTACGAGCAGTACTTC. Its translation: CASNRRVMYYEQYF.

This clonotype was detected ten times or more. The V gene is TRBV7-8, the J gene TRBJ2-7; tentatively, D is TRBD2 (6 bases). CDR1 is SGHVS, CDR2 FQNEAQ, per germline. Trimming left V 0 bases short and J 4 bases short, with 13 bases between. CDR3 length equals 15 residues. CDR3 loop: CASSLAQREWYEQYF. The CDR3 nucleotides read TGTGCCAGCAGCTTAGCTCAACGGGAGTGGTACGAGCAGTACTTC.